What follows are 2 T cell receptor beta chains derived from one specimen sequenced in a study of T-cell reconstitution after alpha-beta-depleted transplantation in children. Unique molecular identifiers tagged the TCRbeta library. TCRdb reanalysed the PCR reads using MiXCR and keeps one entry per CDR3 protein. Among hundreds of thousands of distinct CDR3 sequences listed, approximately 12% were seen once. This specimen was PBMCs, mostly from graft donor cells, taken 360 days after TCRalphabeta/CD19-depleted stem cell transplant. These receptors were collected from a male patient between 10 and 17 years old who had a stem cell transplant for acute myeloid leukemia, so the T cells may come from the graft donor.

This clonotype has more than one count but fewer than ten. This rearrangement joins TRBV28 to TRBJ2-4; 13 nucleotides match TRBD2. The CDR3 is 14 residues long. Germline V gives CDR1 MDHEN, CDR2 SYDVKM. V lost 5 bases, J lost 8 bases, and 3 bases stayed unmatched. In DNA form, the CDR3 reads TGTGCCAGCAGTCTACTAGCGGGAGGGGACATTCAGTACTTC. It encodes CASSLLAGGDIQYF. Full variable domain (outside the CDR3, taken from reference TRBV28 and TRBJ2-4): DVKVTQSSRYLVKRTGEKVFLECVQDMDHENMFWYRQDPGLGLRLIYFSYDVKMKEKGDIPEGYSVSREKKERFSLILESASTNQTSMYLCASSLLAGGDIQYFGAGTRLSVL.

This clonotype was counted a few times. This chain joins TRBV7-2 and TRBJ2-1; 9 bases align to TRBD2. This CDR3 has 15 amino acids. V trimming: 3 bases; J trimming: 7 bases; junction bases outside the gene matches: 7. Germline V CDR1 and CDR2: SGHTA, FQGNSA. CDR3 bases: TGTGCCAGCAGCTTGGAGCGGGGGGCCTGGAATGAGCAGTTCTTC. It specifies CASSLERGAWNEQFF.